This T cell receptor beta chain was recovered during a study of blood T cells in healthy people across ages. With a J-beta primer mix and a sample-barcoded 5' primer, a second PCR ran roughly 6 to 11 cycles. Each cDNA molecule was tagged by a template-switch adaptor with 12 random nucleotides. TCRdb re-called the 5' RACE reads through MiXCR, storing one row per CDR3 protein. The data contain around 800,000 distinct CDR3 sequences, less than 80% of them singletons. V dropped 1 base and J dropped 8 bases, with 3 bases sitting between them. Per the germline V gene, CDR1 is SQVTM and CDR2 is ANQGSEA. The CDR3 spans 10 residues.

This receptor was obtained from a man aged 25 to 40 in good health. This chain links TRBV29-1 with TRBJ2-4; no firm D call. The sample comprised blood. Here the CDR3 reads CSVEGDIQYF. The CDR3 nucleotides are TGCAGCGTTGAAGGGGACATTCAGTACTTC.